The 17 T cell receptor beta chains given below trace back to one sample, sequenced in a study of blood T cells in healthy people across ages. A second PCR of 7 to 11 cycles used a sample-barcoded 5' primer and a J-beta primer mix. One entry per CDR3 protein results from TCRdb running MiXCR on the 5' RACE reads. Among about 1.4 million distinct CDR3 sequences listed, around 59% were seen once. Sequenced: blood. All receptors come from a man younger than 30 in good health.

A note on this clonotype: Germline and junction disagree at one end, which may indicate a read error. The chain carries TRBV20-1 and TRBJ2-6; maybe TRBD1 (7 bases). This CDR3 comprises 19 residues. Germline V CDR1 and CDR2: DFQATT, SNEGSKA (reference sequence). This CDR3 is CSARGQAAGQFSGANVPTF. CDR3 coding DNA: TGCAGTGCTAGAGGGCAAGCCGCGGGACAGTTCTCTGGGGCCAACGTCCCGACTTTC.

The V gene is TRBV5-1, the J gene TRBJ2-2; 9 bases are a match to TRBD2. CDR1 and CDR2 from the germline V gene are SGHRS and YFSETQ. Trimming took 2 bases from V and 6 from J; bases not matched to a gene: 5. The CDR3 has 15 residues. The CDR3 reads CASSFPSGDPGELFF. The CDR3 DNA is TGCGCCAGCAGCTTCCCTAGCGGGGACCCCGGGGAGCTGTTTTTT.

V is TRBV27 and J is TRBJ1-1; 7 nucleotides align to TRBD1. Germline-derived CDR1 and CDR2 are MNHEY and SMNVEV (reference sequence). V shed 2 bases and J 3 bases; nucleotides not matched to a gene: 6. The CDR3 is 15 amino acids. DNA of the CDR3: TGTGCCAGCAGTTTAGCGACAGGGTCCTACACTGAAGCTTTCTTT. Translating it yields CASSLATGSYTEAFF.

There are a few counts of this clonotype. The rearrangement joins TRBV7-2 to TRBJ2-1; TRBD2 aligns across 7 bases. The length of the CDR3 is 15 residues. Trimming removed 4 bases from V and 1 base from J; junction bases left unmatched: 4. Germline V CDR1 and CDR2: SGHTA, FQGNSA. The CDR3 reads CASSSRLASYNEQFF. The CDR3 bases are TGTGCCAGCAGCTCTCGACTAGCATCCTACAATGAGCAGTTCTTC.

This clonotype has a handful of counts. The rearrangement links TRBV5-1 to TRBJ2-7; 7 nucleotides match TRBD1. There are 14 residues in the CDR3. V lost 4 bases and J lost 6; bases outside the gene matches: 10. The V gene's germline CDR1 is SGHRS and CDR2 YFSETQ. The CDR3: CASSPDRVGREQYF. CDR3 sequence (DNA): TGCGCCAGCAGCCCCGACAGGGTTGGCCGCGAGCAGTACTTC.

The V gene is TRBV9, the J gene TRBJ2-1; D is possibly TRBD1 or TRBD2 (5 bases each). V was trimmed by 0 bases and J by 7 bases, leaving 11 bases between them. The CDR3 contains 14 residues. The germline gives CDR1 SGDLS, CDR2 YYNGEE. CDR3: CASSVGEGRNEQFF. Written as DNA, the CDR3 is TGTGCCAGCAGCGTAGGCGAGGGGCGTAATGAGCAGTTCTTC.

This chain joins TRBV5-4 and TRBJ2-1; 12 bases map to TRBD2. CDR1 is SGHNT and CDR2 is YYREEE in the germline V gene (reference sequence). V shed 3 bases, J shed 11 bases, and the junction held 12 bases outside the gene matches. The length of the CDR3 is 16 residues. CDR3 sequence: CASSSPTSGGSNKQFF. In DNA, the CDR3 is TGTGCCAGCAGCTCCCCGACTAGCGGGGGAAGTAATAAGCAGTTCTTC.

This rearrangement joins TRBV5-6 to TRBJ2-1; the D is unclear. The end of the DNA fits TRBJ2-7 better, so the J call may be wrong. CDR3 length: 16 residues. Germline V CDR1 and CDR2: SGHDT, YYEEEE. CDR3 amino acids: CASSSRLAYFNNEQYF. The DNA of the CDR3 is TGTGCCAGCAGCTCTCGGTTAGCCTACTTTAACAATGAGCAGTACTTC.

The rearrangement uses TRBV7-2 and TRBJ1-5; no definite D call. The CDR3 extends over 13 amino acids. Trimming removed 3 bases from V and 7 bases from J, with 10 bases in between. CDR1 SGHTA and CDR2 FQGNSA come from the germline V gene. CDR3 nucleotides: TGTGCCAGCAGCTTGGCGGCCCAACAGCCCCAGCATTTT. It yields the protein CASSLAAQQPQHF.

The chain employs TRBV4-2 and TRBJ2-7; a weak D match, TRBD1 (7 bases). V lost 1 base to trimming and J lost 2 bases, with 12 bases between them. CDR1 and CDR2 (germline): LGHNA, YNFKEQ. The CDR3 extends over 15 amino acids. This chain's CDR3 is CASSQGPGGPYEQYF. The CDR3, as DNA: TGTGCCAGCAGCCAAGGCCCAGGGGGGCCCTACGAGCAGTACTTC.

The chain carries TRBV7-9 and TRBJ2-3; D might be TRBD1 or TRBD2, each matching 5 bases. The germline gives CDR1 SEHNR, CDR2 FQNEAQ (reference sequence). V shed 0 bases and J shed 9 bases, with 19 bases lying between them. The CDR3 sequence is 16 residues long. CDR3 amino acids: CASSLASGTRVPTQYF. The CDR3 coding sequence is TGTGCCAGCAGCTTAGCATCCGGGACCCGAGTTCCGACGCAGTATTTT.

This chain joins TRBV7-2 and TRBJ2-2; D may be TRBD1 or TRBD2 (5 bases each). Trimming cost V 7 bases and J 4 bases, with 13 bases left between them. Per germline, CDR1 SGHTA and CDR2 FQGNSA. This CDR3 has 14 amino acids. DNA for the CDR3: TGTGCCAGCATCCTCGGGGCAATCACCGGGGAGCTGTTTTTT. As protein: CASILGAITGELFF.

This chain joins TRBV9 and TRBJ2-3; weak D call: TRBD2 (5 bases). The CDR3 is 15 residues long. The V gene lost 0 bases and the J gene lost 5 bases, with 13 bases spanning the gap. The germline V gene encodes CDR1 SGDLS and CDR2 YYNGEE. CDR3 nucleotide sequence: TGTGCCAGCAGCGTAGGTATCGGGGTAGGAGATACGCAGTATTTT. Protein: CASSVGIGVGDTQYF.

CDR3 sequence reads: CAISESRVNSPLHF. The CDR3, as DNA: TGTGCCATCAGTGAGTCCAGGGTTAATTCACCCCTCCACTTT. V gene TRBV10-3 combines with J gene TRBJ1-6, with a weak D call TRBD1 (5 bases). V was shortened by 0 bases and J by 6 bases, with 6 bases between the two germline ends. CDR3 size: 14 residues. Germline-derived CDR1 and CDR2 are ENHRY and SYGVKD.

The chain uses TRBV5-1 and TRBJ2-1; D is perhaps TRBD1 (5 bases). The germline CDR1 and CDR2 sequences are SGHRS and YFSETQ. This CDR3 is built from 13 residues. The V and J ends lost 7 bases and 4 bases respectively, with 12 bases between them. The CDR3 protein is CASQGRGYNEQFF. The CDR3 nucleotides are TGCGCCAGCCAGGGAAGGGGATACAATGAGCAGTTCTTC.

The rearrangement joins TRBV12-3 or TRBV12-4 to TRBJ2-1, with TRBD2 matching over 12 bases. V lost 6 bases, J lost 2 bases, and 14 bases stayed unmatched. This CDR3 is 19 amino acids long. The CDR3 sequence: CASSSGTSGPPLPYNEQFF. In DNA, the CDR3 is TGTGCCAGCAGCTCCGGGACTAGCGGGCCCCCGCTCCCCTACAATGAGCAGTTCTTC.

The V gene is TRBV6-4, the J gene TRBJ1-2, with D uncertain. CDR3 size: 17 residues. The V end lost 3 bases, the J end lost 1 base, and 18 bases lay between the germline ends. Germline-derived CDR1 and CDR2 are MRHNA and SNTAGT. The CDR3 region is CASSEEASSPHNYGYTF. CDR3 bases: TGTGCCAGCAGTGAAGAGGCCTCCAGCCCCCATAACTATGGCTACACCTTC.